The subject of this entry is one T cell receptor (beta chain). These data come from a study of blood T cell repertoires in COVID-19. Turning to the study itself: Whether acute or convalescent, the COVID-19 samples came from the United States, Italy and Spain.

Germline values: CDR1 DFQATT, CDR2 SNEGSKA (reference sequence). The ends were cut back, 3 bases at V and 0 bases at J, with 12 bases in the middle. The CDR3 length is 15 residues. Here immunoSEQ multiplex PCR was the method, and the copy in TCRdb shows in-frame clones only, minus some. The repertoire has 110,000 to 150,000 clones, approximately 79% of them found once; the top ten carry over 7%. The specimen was peripheral blood. The clonotype was recovered from a man aged 50 or older with active or convalescent COVID-19. The chain uses TRBV20-1 and TRBJ2-1; D remains unclear. The CDR3 loop reads CSASMARSSYNEQFF. CDR3 DNA sequence: TGCAGTGCTAGTATGGCTCGGAGCTCCTACAATGAGCAGTTCTTC.